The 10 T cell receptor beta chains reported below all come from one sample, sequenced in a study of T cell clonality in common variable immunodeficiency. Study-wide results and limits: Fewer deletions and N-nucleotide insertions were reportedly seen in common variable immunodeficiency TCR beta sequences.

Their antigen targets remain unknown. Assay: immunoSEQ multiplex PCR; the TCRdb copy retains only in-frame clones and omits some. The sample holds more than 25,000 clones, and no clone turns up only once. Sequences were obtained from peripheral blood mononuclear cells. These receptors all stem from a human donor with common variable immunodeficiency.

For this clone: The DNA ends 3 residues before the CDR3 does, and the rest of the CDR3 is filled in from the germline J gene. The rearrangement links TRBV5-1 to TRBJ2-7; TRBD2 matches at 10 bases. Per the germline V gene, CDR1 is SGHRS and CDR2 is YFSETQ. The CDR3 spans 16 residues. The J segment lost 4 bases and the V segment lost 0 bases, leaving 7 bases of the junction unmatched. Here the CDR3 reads CASSLGASGSLYEQYF. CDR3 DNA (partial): TGCGCCAGCAGCTTGGGGGCTAGCGGGAGTCTGTACGAG.

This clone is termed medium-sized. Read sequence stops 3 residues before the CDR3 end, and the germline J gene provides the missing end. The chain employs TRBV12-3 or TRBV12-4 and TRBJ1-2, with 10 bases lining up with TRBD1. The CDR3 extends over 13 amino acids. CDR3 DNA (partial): TGTGCCAGCCACCCGACAGGGGGCGCCGGC. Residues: CASHPTGGAG. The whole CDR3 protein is CASHPTGGAGYTF.

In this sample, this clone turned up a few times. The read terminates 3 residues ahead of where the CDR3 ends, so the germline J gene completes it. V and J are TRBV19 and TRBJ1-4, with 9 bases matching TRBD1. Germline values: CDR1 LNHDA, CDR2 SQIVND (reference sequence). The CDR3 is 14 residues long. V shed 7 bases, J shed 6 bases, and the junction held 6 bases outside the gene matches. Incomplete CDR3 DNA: TGTGCCAGTATGGCAACAGGGGGCGATGAAAAA. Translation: CASMATGGDEK. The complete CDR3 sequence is CASMATGGDEKLFF.

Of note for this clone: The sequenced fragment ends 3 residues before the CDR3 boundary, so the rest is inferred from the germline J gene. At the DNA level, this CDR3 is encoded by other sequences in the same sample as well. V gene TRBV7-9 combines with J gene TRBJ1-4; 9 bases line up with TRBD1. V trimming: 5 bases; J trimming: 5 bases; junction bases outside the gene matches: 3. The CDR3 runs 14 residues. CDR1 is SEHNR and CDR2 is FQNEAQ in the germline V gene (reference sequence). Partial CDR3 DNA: TGTGCCAGCAGCCTGGGACAGGGCAATGAAAAA. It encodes CASSLGQGNEK. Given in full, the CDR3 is CASSLGQGNEKLFF.

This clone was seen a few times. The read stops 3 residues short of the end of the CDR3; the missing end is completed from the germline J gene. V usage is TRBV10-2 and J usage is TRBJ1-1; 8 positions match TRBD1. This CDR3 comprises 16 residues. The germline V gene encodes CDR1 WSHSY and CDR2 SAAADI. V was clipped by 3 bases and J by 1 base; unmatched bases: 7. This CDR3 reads CASSDFRGLGNTEAFF. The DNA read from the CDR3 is TGCGCCAGCAGTGATTTCAGGGGGCTAGGGAACACTGAA.

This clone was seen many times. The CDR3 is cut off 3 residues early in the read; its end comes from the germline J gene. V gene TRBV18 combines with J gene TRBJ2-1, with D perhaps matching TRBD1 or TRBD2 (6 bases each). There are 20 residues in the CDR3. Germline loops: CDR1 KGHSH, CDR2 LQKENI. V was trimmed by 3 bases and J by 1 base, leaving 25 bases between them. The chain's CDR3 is CASSPRASGLGGGSYNEQFF. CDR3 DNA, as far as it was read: TGTGCCAGCTCACCGCGTGCCTCGGGGTTAGGAGGGGGATCCTACAATGAG. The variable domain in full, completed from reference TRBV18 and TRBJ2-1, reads NAGVMQNPRHLVRRRGQEARLRCSPMKGHSHVYWYRQLPEEGLKFMVYLQKENIIDESGMPKERFSAEFPKEGPSILRIQQVVRGDSAAYFCASSPRASGLGGGSYNEQFFGPGTRLTVL.

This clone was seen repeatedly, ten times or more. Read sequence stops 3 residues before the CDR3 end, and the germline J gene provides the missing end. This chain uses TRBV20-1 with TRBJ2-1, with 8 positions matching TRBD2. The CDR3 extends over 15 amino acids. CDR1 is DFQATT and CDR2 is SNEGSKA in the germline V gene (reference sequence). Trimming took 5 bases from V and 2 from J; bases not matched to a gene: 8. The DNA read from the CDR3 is TGCAGTGCTGGACTAAGCGGGAGAACCTACAATGAG. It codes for CSAGLSGRTYNE. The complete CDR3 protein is CSAGLSGRTYNEQFF.

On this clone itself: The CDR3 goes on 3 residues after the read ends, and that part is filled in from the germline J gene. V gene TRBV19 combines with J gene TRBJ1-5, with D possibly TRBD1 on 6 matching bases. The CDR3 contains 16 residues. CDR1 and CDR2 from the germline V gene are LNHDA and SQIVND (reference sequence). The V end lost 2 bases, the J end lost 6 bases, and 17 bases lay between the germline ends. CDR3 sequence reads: CASSISGRGAGQPQHF. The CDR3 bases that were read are TGTGCCAGTAGTATAAGTGGCAGGGGCGCAGGTCAGCCC.

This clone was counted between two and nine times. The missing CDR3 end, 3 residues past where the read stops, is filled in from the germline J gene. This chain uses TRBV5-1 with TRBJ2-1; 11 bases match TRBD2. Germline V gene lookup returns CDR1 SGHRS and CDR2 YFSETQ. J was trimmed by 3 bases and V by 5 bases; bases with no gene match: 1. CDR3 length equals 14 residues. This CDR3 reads CASRLAGVYNEQFF. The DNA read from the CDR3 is TGCGCCAGCAGACTAGCGGGAGTCTACAATGAG.

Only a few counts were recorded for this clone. CDR3 bases read: TGCGCCAGCAGCTTTCAGGGACAGTACTACGAG. It translates to CASSFQGQYYE. The entire CDR3 is CASSFQGQYYEQYF. The gene calls are TRBV5-1 and TRBJ2-7; 7 positions match TRBD1. Sequencing ends 3 residues short of the CDR3 end; the germline J gene provides the rest. Germline assignment: CDR1 SGHRS and CDR2 YFSETQ. After removal of 2 bases from V and 3 bases from J, the junction contained 5 bases not matched to a gene. The CDR3 consists of 14 residues.